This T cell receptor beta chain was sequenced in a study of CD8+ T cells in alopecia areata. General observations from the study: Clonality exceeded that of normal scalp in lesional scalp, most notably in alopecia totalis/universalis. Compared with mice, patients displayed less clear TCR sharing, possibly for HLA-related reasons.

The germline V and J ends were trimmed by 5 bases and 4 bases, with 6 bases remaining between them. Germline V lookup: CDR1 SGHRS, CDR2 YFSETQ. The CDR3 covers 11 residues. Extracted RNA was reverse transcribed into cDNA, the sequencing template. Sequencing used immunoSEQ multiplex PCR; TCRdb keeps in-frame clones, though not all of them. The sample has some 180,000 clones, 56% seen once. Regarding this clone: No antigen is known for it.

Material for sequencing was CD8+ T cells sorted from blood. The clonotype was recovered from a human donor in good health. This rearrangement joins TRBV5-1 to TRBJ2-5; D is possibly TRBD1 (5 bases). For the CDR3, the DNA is TGCGCCAGCAGAGGGGTAGAGACCCAGTACTTC. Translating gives CASRGVETQYF.